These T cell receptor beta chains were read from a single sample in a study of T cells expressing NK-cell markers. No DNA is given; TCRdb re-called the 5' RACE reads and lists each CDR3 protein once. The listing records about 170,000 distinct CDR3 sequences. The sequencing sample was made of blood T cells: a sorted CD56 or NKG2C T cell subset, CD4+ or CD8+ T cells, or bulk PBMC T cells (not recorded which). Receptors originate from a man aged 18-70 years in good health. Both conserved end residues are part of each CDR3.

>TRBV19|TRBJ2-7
CASSIGGQTYEQYF
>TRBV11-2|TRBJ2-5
CASSLWRSETQYF
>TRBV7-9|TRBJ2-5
CASSLVSSGGAETQYF
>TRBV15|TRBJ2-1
CATSRGTADEQFF
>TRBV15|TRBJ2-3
CATSSDLGTGADTQYF
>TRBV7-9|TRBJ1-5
CASPLHRGKNQPQHF
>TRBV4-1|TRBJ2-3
CASSQETGGSTDTQYF
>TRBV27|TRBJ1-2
CASSLSRLIYGYTF
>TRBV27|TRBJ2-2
CASTLGGGELFF
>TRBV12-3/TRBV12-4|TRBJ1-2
CASSLGTGESYGYTF
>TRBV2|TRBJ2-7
CAMQTGSLWEQYF
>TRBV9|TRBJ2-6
CASSPEGQKLAGANVLTF
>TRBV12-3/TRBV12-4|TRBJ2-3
CASSLGGIPTDTQYF
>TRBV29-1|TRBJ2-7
CSGLTGPYEQYF
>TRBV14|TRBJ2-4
CASSQVVTKNIQYF
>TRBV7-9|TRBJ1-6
CASMPGQGNSPLHF
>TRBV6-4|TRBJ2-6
CASSDSVQSGANVLTF
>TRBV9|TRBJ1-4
CASNTGINNEKLFF
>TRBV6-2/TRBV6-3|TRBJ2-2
CASSPPTGELFF
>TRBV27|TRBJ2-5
CASSFLRSQETQYF
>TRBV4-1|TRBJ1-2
CASSQVLGGYTF
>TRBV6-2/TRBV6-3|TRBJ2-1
CASSYERGEYNEQFF
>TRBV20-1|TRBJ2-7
CSANPRQGGTYEQYF
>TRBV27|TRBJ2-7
CASSPGTGSSYEQYF
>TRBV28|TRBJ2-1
CASSYTKGSEQFF
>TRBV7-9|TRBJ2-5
CASSAPGLQKETQYF
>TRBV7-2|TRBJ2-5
CASSPKGAGKETQYF
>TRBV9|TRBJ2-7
CASSETGGQTYEQYF
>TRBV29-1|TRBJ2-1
CSVEPSDSYNEQFF
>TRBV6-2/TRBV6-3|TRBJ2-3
CASSYTGLAVPDTQYF
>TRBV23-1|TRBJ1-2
CASSQCGNGYTF
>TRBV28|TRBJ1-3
CASKTAGAGNTIYF
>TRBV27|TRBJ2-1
CATKDRGLLELYNEQFF
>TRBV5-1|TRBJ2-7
CASSPRGGAIDYEQYF
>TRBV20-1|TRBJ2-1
CSALPRGNEQFF
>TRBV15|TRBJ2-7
CATSDPLGGGYEQYF